A selection of T cell receptor beta chains follows, all from one sample in a study of identical twins. TCRdb recomputed calls from the 5' RACE reads with MiXCR, one row per CDR3 protein. The top ten hold around 3.1% of the sample, which has approximately 600,000 distinct CDR3 sequences, over 8.5% seen once. These same records also appear under a second study, on yellow fever vaccine responses in identical twins.

Material for sequencing was PBMCs. The receptors shown here come from a woman aged 18-29 years in good health. The CDR3 runs from the conserved cysteine through the conserved F or W. The D gene is left open where the match is weak. Some rows mark clone size as missing; the rest say once, few, many or name a class of expanded clone.

clone size	V gene	D gene	J gene	CDR3 DNA	CDR3 protein
few	TRBV20-1	NA	TRBJ2-1	TGCAGTGCTAGCCCTCGGGGAGGACTATACAATGAGCAGTTCTTC	CSASPRGGLYNEQFF
many	TRBV4-2	TRBD2	TRBJ2-5	TGTGCCAGCAGCCAAGATCACATAGCGGGAGGTTCCGAGACCCAGTACTTC	CASSQDHIAGGSETQYF
few	TRBV28	NA	TRBJ2-1	TGTGCCAGCAGTACGAAAATTTGGACGGGACGGGCGATCGATGAGCAGTTCTTC	CASSTKIWTGRAIDEQFF
many	TRBV9	TRBD2	TRBJ2-1	TGTGCCAGCAGTCCAATGACTAGCGGGAATGAGCAGTTCTTC	CASSPMTSGNEQFF
NA	TRBV7-3	TRBD1	TRBJ2-1	TGTGCCAGCAGCTTACTCGGGACAGTTAACAATGAGCAGTTCTTC	CASSLLGTVNNEQFF
many	TRBV20-1	NA	TRBJ2-1	TGCAGTGCCCCGGACAGTGCGAGTGGGACCAATGAGCAGTTCTTC	CSAPDSASGTNEQFF
few	TRBV7-3	TRBD1	TRBJ2-3	TGTGCCAGCAGCTTAATAGGACAGGCAGATACGCAGTATTTT	CASSLIGQADTQYF
NA	TRBV28	NA	TRBJ2-6	TGTGCCAGCAGTTACGGCAGGGGTTCGGCTGGGGCCAACGTCCTGACTTTC	CASSYGRGSAGANVLTF
many	TRBV7-9	NA	TRBJ2-4	TGTGCCAGCAGCTTAGCTCAGGGAACCAAAAACATTCAGTACTTC	CASSLAQGTKNIQYF
NA	TRBV4-3	NA	TRBJ2-6	TGCGCCAGCAGCCTCCCGGAGTCTGGGGCCAACGTCCTGACTTTC	CASSLPESGANVLTF
many	TRBV6-5	NA	TRBJ2-2	TGTGCCAGCAGTTACTCGTTACAAAACACCGGGGAGCTGTTTTTT	CASSYSLQNTGELFF
many	TRBV7-9	NA	TRBJ2-1	TGTGCCAGCAGCTTTAGTGGGGGTGAGCAGTTCTTC	CASSFSGGEQFF
few	TRBV7-6	NA	TRBJ2-3	TGTGCCAGCAGCTTAGGCCGCGGCTACACAGATACGCAGTATTTT	CASSLGRGYTDTQYF
many	TRBV7-9	NA	TRBJ2-3	TGTGCCAGCAGCTTAAACCTCGGTCTAGATACGCAGTATTTT	CASSLNLGLDTQYF
many	TRBV20-1	NA	TRBJ2-1	TGCAGTGCGGGCGAAGAACGGGTAGGAAAAAATGAGCAGTTCTTC	CSAGEERVGKNEQFF
few	TRBV15	TRBD1	TRBJ2-5	TGTGCCACCAGCAGAGATCTTACAGGGGGCCTCACTGAGACCCAGTACTTC	CATSRDLTGGLTETQYF
many	TRBV7-3	NA	TRBJ2-3	TGTGCCAGCAGCTTAGGACTCTCCAACCCGCCAGATACGCAGTATTTT	CASSLGLSNPPDTQYF
NA	TRBV4-1	TRBD2	TRBJ2-1	TGCGCCAGCAGCCACCCAGGACTAGCGGGAGATCGCAATGAGCAGTTCTTC	CASSHPGLAGDRNEQFF
NA	TRBV5-1	NA	TRBJ2-3	TGCGCCAGCAGCCTCTCATCCCGTCCTTCTAGCACAGATACGCAGTATTTT	CASSLSSRPSSTDTQYF
NA	TRBV10-3	TRBD2	TRBJ2-5	TGTGCCATCAGTGATATCGGACTAGAAGAGACCCAGTACTTC	CAISDIGLEETQYF
NA	TRBV28	TRBD2	TRBJ2-3	TGTGCCAGCAGTCTGTTTAGTCGACTAGCGAGCTCTAGCACAGATACGCAGTATTTT	CASSLFSRLASSSTDTQYF
NA	TRBV7-2	NA	TRBJ2-1	TGTGCCAGCAGCCGGGACTCGGGTCTCAATGAGCAGTTCTTC	CASSRDSGLNEQFF
NA	TRBV7-9	TRBD1	TRBJ2-5	TGTGCCAGCAGCTTAGGGGACAGGGGGCGGCAAGAGACCCAGTACTTC	CASSLGDRGRQETQYF
many	TRBV7-9	TRBD2	TRBJ2-3	TGTGCCAGCAGCGGGGAGCGGGGTACAGATACGCAGTATTTT	CASSGERGTDTQYF
few	TRBV15	NA	TRBJ2-2	TGTGCCACCGAAGTGACCGACACCGGGGAGCTGTTTTTT	CATEVTDTGELFF